The clone carrying this TCR beta chain was observed a handful of times. What it binds is unknown. This specimen belongs to a study of cytomegalovirus exposure and HLA in healthy donors. Broader study findings: Many donors carried some public TCRs, although rarity characterized most TCR sequences. An ancestry cluster, one associated with Asian ancestry, reportedly showed fewer N-insertions than the approximately 660-donor mean in a later analysis. Sequencing probably produced one cluster of sequence variants that were highly shared. Presence/absence analyses treated sequencing depth as roughly uniform across donors.

PCR employed 60 Vbeta and 13 Jbeta primers. TCRdb's table, derived via immunoSEQ multiplex PCR, lists solely in-frame clones and lacks some. The sample holds 100,000 to 150,000 clones, roughly 80% seen once. The V and J ends lost 1 base and 3 bases respectively, with 7 bases between them. The CDR3 spans 13 residues. The V gene's germline CDR1 is MGHDK and CDR2 SYGVNS. Sequenced input: PBMCs. The rearrangement joins TRBV25-1 to TRBJ2-7; D gene ambiguous. This clonotype originated in a boy between 10 and 17 years old in good health and CMV-seronegative. Here the CDR3 DNA reads TGTGCCAGCAGTGAATGGCAGGACTACGAGCAGTACTTC. Translated: CASSEWQDYEQYF.